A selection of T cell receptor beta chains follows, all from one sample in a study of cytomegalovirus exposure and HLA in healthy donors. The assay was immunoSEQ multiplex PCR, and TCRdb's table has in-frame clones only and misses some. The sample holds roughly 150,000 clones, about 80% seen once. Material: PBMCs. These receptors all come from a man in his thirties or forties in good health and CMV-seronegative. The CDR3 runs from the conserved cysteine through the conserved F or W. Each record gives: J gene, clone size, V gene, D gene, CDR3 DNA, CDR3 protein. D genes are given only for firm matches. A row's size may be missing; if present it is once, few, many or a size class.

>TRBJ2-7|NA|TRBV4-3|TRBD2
TGCGCCAGCAGCCAAGCCCTGGGTCTAGCGGGAGGGAGGTACGAGCAGTACTTC
CASSQALGLAGGRYEQYF
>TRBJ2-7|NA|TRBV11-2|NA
TGTGCCAGCAGACGCGCGGGCCGGGGCGAGCAGTACTTC
CASRRAGRGEQYF
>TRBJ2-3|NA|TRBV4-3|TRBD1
TGCGCCAGCAGCCAACAGGGGGGCACAGATACGCAGTATTTT
CASSQQGGTDTQYF
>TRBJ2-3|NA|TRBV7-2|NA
TGTGCCAGCAGCCCAGGGGAATACGGCACAGATACGCAGTATTTT
CASSPGEYGTDTQYF
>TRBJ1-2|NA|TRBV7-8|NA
TGTGCCAGCAGCTTAGAGAGGGTTGCGGTCTATGGCTACACCTTC
CASSLERVAVYGYTF
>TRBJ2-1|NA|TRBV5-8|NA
TGTGCCAGCAGCTCGTTTCGATTAGCCCTGGGGCACAATGAGCAGTTCTTC
CASSSFRLALGHNEQFF
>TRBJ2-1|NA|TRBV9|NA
TGTGCCAGCAGCGTAGTCACGGGAGAGGGGTACAATGAGCAGTTCTTC
CASSVVTGEGYNEQFF
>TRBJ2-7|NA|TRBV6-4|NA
TGTGCCAGCAGTGAAGTTGCGGGGGCGCGGGGGCTCTACGAGCAGTACTTC
CASSEVAGARGLYEQYF
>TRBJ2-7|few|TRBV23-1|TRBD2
TGCGCCAGCATGGGAAGGCCCCCAGGCCCGTGGGGGGGCGAGCAGTACTTC
CASMGRPPGPWGGEQYF
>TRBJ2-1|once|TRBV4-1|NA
TGCGCCAGCAGCCAAGGGTGGGGGGAACCCGGGACGCTTTTCCTGGAGGGGCAGTTCTTC
CASSQGWGEPGTLFLEGQFF
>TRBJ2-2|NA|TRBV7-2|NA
TGTGCCAGCAGCCCTAGGGTGGGAGCGAACACCGGGGAGCTGTTTTTT
CASSPRVGANTGELFF
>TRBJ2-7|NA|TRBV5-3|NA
TGTGCCAGAAGCTTGGTCTGGGCCCAAAATCACGAGCAGTACTTC
CARSLVWAQNHEQYF
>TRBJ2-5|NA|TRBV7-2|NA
TGTGCCAGCAGCTTATTTGCCCCATCCGAGTGGGCACAGGAGACCCAGTACTTC
CASSLFAPSEWAQETQYF
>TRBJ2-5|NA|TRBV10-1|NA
TGCGCCAGCAGTGAGTCCCGGGTGGAAGAGACCCAGTACTTC
CASSESRVEETQYF
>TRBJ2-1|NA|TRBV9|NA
TGTGCCAGCAGCGTAGCGGATAGCGGCAGGGCGTACAATGAGCAGTTCTTC
CASSVADSGRAYNEQFF
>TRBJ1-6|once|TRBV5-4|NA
TGTGCCAGCAGCTTGGGGTCCACAAACTCACCCCTCCACTTT
CASSLGSTNSPLHF
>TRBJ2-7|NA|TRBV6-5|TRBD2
TGTGCCAGCAGCCCCCGCGGGGGTTACGAGCAGTACTTC
CASSPRGGYEQYF
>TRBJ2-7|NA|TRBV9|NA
TGTGCCAGCAGCGTAGGCCCTGACACCTACGAGCAGTACTTC
CASSVGPDTYEQYF
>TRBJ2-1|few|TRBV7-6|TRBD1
TGTGCCAGCACCCGGACAGGGGCATGGGATGAGCAGTTCTTC
CASTRTGAWDEQFF
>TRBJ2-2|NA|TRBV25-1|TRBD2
TGTGCCAGCAGAGCTCGGACTAGCGGGTACACCGGGGAGCTGTTTTTT
CASRARTSGYTGELFF
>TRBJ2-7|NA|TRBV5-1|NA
TGCGCCAGCAGCTTGGAGCTGGGGAGGCCGGGCCTCGAGCAGTACTTC
CASSLELGRPGLEQYF
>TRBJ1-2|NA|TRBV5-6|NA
TGTGCCAGCAGCCGAGCTTTCGACACAAACTATGGCTACACCTTC
CASSRAFDTNYGYTF
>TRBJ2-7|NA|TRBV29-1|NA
TGCAGCGCCTTATTTCCAGGTCGCCTTTACGAGCAGTACTTC
CSALFPGRLYEQYF
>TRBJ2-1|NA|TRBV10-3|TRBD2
TGTGCCATCAGTGTTACGGCTAGCGGGGGCCCTCCCTCCTACAATGAGCAGTTCTTC
CAISVTASGGPPSYNEQFF
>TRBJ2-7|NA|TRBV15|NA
TGTGCCACCAGCAGAGATCAGGCCGTTACCTACGAGCAGTACTTC
CATSRDQAVTYEQYF
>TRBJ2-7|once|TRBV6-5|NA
TGTGCCAGCAGTTCCCGACTAGTAGGCGAGCAGTACTTC
CASSSRLVGEQYF
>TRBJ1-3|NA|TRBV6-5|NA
TGTGCCAGCAGGGTGGACAATTTACGTGGAAACACCATATATTTT
CASRVDNLRGNTIYF